Here is one T cell receptor beta chain with its context. The data were taken from a study of CD8 T cells in Susac syndrome. Sequencing targeted TCR beta in blood CD8+ and CD4+ T cells. Reverse transcription of roughly 0.5 to 1 ug RNA used random hexamers. TCR beta CDR3 was amplified by immunoSEQ covering 54 Vbeta and 13 Jbeta. A single record per CDR3 protein comes from TCRdb applying MiXCR to the immunoSEQ multiplex PCR reads. The sample shows 120,000 to 150,000 distinct CDR3 sequences, roughly 94% of them seen only once. The receptor's source is a human donor in good health. Sequenced input: CD4+ T cells from PBMCs.

The CDR3 coding sequence is TGTGCCGGACATCTTGGGGGAGCCACCGGGGAGCTGTTTTTT. It encodes CAGHLGGATGELFF. The chain employs TRBV7-9 and TRBJ2-2; D possibly uses TRBD1 or TRBD2 (5 bases each). In germline, CDR1 is SEHNR, CDR2 FQNEAQ (reference sequence). The V end lost 11 bases, the J end lost 4 bases, and 17 bases lay between the germline ends. The CDR3 totals 14 residues.